This TCR beta chain is from a study of OX40 agonist ivuxolimab in advanced cancers. The investigators sampled blood at baseline, at cycle 4 day 1, and at cycle 7 day 1. Some clones are missing from TCRdb's copy, which holds only in-frame ones; the method was immunoSEQ multiplex PCR. The table records 69,000 or so clones, around 89% of them present only once. V was shortened by 3 bases and J by 0 bases, with 3 bases between the two germline ends. The CDR3 consists of 13 residues. Germline CDR1 reads SGHNT; CDR2 reads YENEEA. The chain recombines TRBV11-3 with TRBJ1-3; D is unresolved. The sequence was obtained from an adult with an advanced solid tumor such as melanoma, head and neck, liver or kidney cancer. Sequences were derived from CD4+ or CD8+ T cells sorted from blood, sampled in a trial of the OX40 agonist ivuxolimab. The CDR3 sequence is CASSLSSGNTIYF. The CDR3 coding sequence is TGTGCCAGCAGCTTGAGCTCTGGAAACACCATATATTTT.